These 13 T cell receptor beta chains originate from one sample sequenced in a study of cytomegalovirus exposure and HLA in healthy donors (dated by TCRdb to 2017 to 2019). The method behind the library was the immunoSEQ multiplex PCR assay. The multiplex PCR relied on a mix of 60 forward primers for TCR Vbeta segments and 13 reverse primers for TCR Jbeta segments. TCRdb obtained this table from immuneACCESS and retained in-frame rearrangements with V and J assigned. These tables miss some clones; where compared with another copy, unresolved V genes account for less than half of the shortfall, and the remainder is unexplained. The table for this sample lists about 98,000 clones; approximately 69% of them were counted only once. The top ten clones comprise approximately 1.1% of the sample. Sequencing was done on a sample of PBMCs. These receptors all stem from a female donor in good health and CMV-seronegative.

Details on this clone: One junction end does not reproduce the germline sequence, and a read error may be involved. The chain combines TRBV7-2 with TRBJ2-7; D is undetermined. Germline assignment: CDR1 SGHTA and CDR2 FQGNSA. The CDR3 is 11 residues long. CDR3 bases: TGTGCCAGCAGCTTAGGGCCGGAGACTCACTTC. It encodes CASSLGPETHF.

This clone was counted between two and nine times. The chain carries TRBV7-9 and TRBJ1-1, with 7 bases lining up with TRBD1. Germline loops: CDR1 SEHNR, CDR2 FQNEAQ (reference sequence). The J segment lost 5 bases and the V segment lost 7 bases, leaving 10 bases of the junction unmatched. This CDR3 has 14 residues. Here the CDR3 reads CASILTGIETEAFF. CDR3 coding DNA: TGTGCCAGCATACTGACAGGGATAGAGACTGAAGCTTTCTTT.

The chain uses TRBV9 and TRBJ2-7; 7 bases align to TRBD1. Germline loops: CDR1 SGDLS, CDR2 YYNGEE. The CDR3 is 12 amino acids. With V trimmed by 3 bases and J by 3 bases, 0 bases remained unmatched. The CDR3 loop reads CASSGQGYEQYF. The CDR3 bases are TGTGCCAGCAGCGGACAGGGCTACGAGCAGTACTTC.

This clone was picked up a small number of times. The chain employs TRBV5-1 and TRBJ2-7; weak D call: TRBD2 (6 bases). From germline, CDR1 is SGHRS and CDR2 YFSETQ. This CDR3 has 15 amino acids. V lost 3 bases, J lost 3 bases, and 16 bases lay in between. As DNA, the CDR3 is TGCGCCAGCAGCTCGGACTTTAGGGACTTCTACGAGCAGTACTTC. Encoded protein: CASSSDFRDFYEQYF.

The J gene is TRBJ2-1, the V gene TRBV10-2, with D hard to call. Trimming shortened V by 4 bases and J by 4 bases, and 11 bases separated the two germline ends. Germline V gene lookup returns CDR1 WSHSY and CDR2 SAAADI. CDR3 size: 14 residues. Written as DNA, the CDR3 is TGCGCCAGCAGTGTCGTCAACTTATACAATGAGCAGTTCTTC. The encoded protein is CASSVVNLYNEQFF.

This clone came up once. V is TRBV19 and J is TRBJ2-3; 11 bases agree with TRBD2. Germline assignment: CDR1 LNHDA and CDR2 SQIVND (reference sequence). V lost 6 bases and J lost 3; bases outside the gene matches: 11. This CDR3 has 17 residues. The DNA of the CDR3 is TGTGCCAGTAGCAGACTAGCGGGACCACAACGGACAGATACGCAGTATTTT. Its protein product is CASSRLAGPQRTDTQYF.

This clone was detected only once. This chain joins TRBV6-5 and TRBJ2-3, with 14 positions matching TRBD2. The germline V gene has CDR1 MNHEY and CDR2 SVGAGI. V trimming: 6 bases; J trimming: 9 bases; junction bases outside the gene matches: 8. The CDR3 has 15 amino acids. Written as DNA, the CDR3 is TGTGCCAGCAGATCCCCGGGACTAGCGGGAGTCACGCAGTATTTT. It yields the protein CASRSPGLAGVTQYF.

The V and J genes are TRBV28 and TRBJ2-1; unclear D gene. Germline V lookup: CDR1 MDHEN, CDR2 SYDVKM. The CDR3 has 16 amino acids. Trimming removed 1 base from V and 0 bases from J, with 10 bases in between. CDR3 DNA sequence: TGTGCCAGCAGTTTATTAGCAGTTTCCTCCTACAATGAGCAGTTCTTC. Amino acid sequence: CASSLLAVSSYNEQFF.

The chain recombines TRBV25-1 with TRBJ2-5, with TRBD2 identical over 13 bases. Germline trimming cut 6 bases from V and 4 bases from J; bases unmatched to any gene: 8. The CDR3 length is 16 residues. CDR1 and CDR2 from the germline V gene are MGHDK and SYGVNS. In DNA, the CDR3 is TGTGCCAGCAGCCTACTAGCGGGGGGGCTTGGAGAGACCCAGTACTTC. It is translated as CASSLLAGGLGETQYF.

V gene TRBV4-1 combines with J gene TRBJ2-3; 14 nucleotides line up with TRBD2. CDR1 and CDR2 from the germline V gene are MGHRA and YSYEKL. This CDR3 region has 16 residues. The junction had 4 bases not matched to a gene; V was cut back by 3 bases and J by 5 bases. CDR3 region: CASSQGLAGAGDTQYF. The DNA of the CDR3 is TGCGCCAGCAGCCAGGGACTAGCGGGGGCTGGAGATACGCAGTATTTT.

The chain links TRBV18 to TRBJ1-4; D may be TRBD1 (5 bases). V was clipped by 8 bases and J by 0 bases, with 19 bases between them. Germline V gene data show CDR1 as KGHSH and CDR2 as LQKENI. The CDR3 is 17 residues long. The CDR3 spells CASSPAGHPATNEKLFF. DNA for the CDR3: TGTGCCAGCAGCCCCGCAGGACACCCTGCAACTAATGAAAAACTGTTTTTT.

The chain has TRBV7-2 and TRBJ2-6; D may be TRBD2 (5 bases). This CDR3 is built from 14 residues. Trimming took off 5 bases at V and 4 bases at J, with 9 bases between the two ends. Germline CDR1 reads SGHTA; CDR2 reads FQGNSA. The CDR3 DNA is TGTGCCAGCAGCCGCGGCGGGGGGGCCAACGTCCTGACTTTC. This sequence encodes CASSRGGGANVLTF. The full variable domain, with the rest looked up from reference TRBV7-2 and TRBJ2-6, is GAGVSQSPSNKVTEKGKDVELRCDPISGHTALYWYRQSLGQGLEFLIYFQGNSAPDKSGLPSDRFSAERTGGSVSTLTIQRTQQEDSAVYLCASSRGGGANVLTFGAGSRLTVL.

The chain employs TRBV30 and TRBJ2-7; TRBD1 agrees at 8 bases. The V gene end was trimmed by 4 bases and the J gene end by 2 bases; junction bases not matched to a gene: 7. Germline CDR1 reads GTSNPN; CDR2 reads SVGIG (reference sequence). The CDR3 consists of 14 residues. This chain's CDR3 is CAWTIGTGPYEQYF. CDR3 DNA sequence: TGTGCCTGGACTATTGGGACAGGACCCTACGAGCAGTACTTC.